This T cell receptor (beta chain) was observed in a study of Ad26.COV2.S vaccination and SARS-CoV-2 variants. Study context: The COV1001 Ad26.COV2.S trial arm included the donor. By the intramuscular route, Ad26.COV2.S was given once, or twice 56 days apart.

Profiled with immunoSEQ multiplex PCR; TCRdb holds only in-frame clones, not every one. The data contain over 450,000 clones, roughly nine tenths of them seen just once; the ten biggest clones take up about 1.5%. General study results and limits: Total T cell responses may have been underestimated by the TCR breadth and depth analyses.

The treatment: around 19 received Ad26.COV2.S at low or high dose, single or two shots; about 5 received placebo; per-sample allocation not given. Day 63 following the first vaccine or placebo injection was when the samples were taken. Built on an Ad26 vector, the vaccine expressed Wuhan-strain SARS-CoV-2 spike. In germline, CDR1 is SGDLS, CDR2 YYNGEE. The CDR3 consists of 15 residues. With V trimmed by 4 bases and J by 6 bases, 6 bases remained unmatched. This clone has a single count. Its antigen is unknown. This clonotype was sampled from a person aged 18-60 years who received the Ad26.COV2.S COVID-19 vaccine or a placebo. The sequencing used peripheral blood, collected in a trial of Ad26.COV2.S vaccine versus placebo. V and J are TRBV9 and TRBJ2-1; 11 positions match TRBD2. CDR3 nucleotides: TGTGCCAGCAGCACCTCCGGGACTAGCGGCAATGAGCAGTTCTTC. Its protein is CASSTSGTSGNEQFF.